This TCR beta chain was recorded in a study of blood T cell repertoires in COVID-19. Study in general: The study drew acute and convalescent COVID-19 samples from the United States, Italy and Spain. PBMCs, B-cell-depleted T cells, or T cells were the source of the cDNA or gDNA that made up the material.

In the original workflow: Reference gene primer amplification yielded estimated nucleated cell counts. Assay: immunoSEQ multiplex PCR; the TCRdb copy retains only in-frame clones and omits some. From that table come the V and J calls and clone size; the DNA was used to work out D and trimming. The sample carries fewer than 90,000 clones, nearly 95% recorded once. Trimming shortened V by 6 bases and J by 1 base, and 13 bases separated the two germline ends. This CDR3 spans 14 amino acids. Germline V gene lookup returns CDR1 LNHDA and CDR2 SQIVND (reference sequence). This clonotype was obtained from a human donor with active COVID-19. The donor label of this sample is uncertain. The genes are TRBV19 and TRBJ2-7, with D tentatively TRBD1 (6 bases). Sequencing was carried out using peripheral blood. The CDR3 DNA reads as TGTGCCAGTAGCCTGACAGGTGGATCCTACGAGCAGTACTTC. Its protein is CASSLTGGSYEQYF.